One T cell receptor (beta chain) is described in this entry. The sample holds other DNA sequences that translate to the same CDR3. The data originate from a study of OX40 agonist ivuxolimab in advanced cancers. Trimming cost V 4 bases and J 7 bases, with 8 bases left between them. There are 12 residues in the CDR3. CDR1 and CDR2 from the germline V gene are MDHEN and SYDVKM. The protocol was immunoSEQ multiplex PCR, while the TCRdb copy is restricted to in-frame clones and leaves out a portion. The sample holds 22,000 or so clones, 84% seen once. The specimen was CD4+ or CD8+ T cells sorted from blood, collected in a trial of the OX40 agonist ivuxolimab. This rearrangement joins TRBV28 to TRBJ1-5; D might be TRBD1 (5 bases). The clonotype comes from an adult with an advanced solid tumor such as melanoma, head and neck, liver or kidney cancer. The CDR3 protein is CASSWRGQPQHF. The CDR3 DNA sequence: TGTGCCAGCAGTTGGCGGGGCCAGCCCCAGCATTTT.